This TCR beta chain emerged from a study of blood T cell repertoires in COVID-19. About the study: The United States, Italy and Spain supplied acute and convalescent COVID-19 samples.

The germline gives CDR1 LNHNV, CDR2 YYDKDF (reference sequence). V was trimmed by 1 base and J by 4 bases, leaving 11 bases between them. CDR3 length: 15 residues. Original methodology: Amplification of reference gene primers provided the estimated nucleated cell counts. The method was immunoSEQ multiplex PCR; TCRdb's version includes in-frame clones alone and lacks a portion of them. Clone size and V and J calls were adopted from that table, with D and trimming inferred from the DNA. This sample has around 170,000 clones, with 88% found just once. This receptor was taken from a man in his 60s with acute or convalescent COVID-19. This chain connects TRBV15 to TRBJ2-1, with D possibly TRBD1 on 5 matching bases. The sample taken for sequencing was peripheral blood. The CDR3 region is CATSRGQGTYNEQFF. Written as DNA, the CDR3 is TGTGCCACCAGCAGAGGCCAGGGAACGTACAATGAGCAGTTCTTC.